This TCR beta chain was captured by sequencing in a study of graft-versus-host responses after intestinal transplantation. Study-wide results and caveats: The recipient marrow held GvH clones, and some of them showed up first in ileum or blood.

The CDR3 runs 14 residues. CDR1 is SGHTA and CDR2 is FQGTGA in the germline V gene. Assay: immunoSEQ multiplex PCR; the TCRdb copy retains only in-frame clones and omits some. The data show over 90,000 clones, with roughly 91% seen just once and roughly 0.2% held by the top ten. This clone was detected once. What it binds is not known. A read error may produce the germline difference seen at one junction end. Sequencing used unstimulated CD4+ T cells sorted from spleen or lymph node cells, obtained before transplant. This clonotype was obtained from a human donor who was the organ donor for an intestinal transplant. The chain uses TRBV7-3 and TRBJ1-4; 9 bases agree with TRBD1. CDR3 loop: CASSVTGGGEKLFF. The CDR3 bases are TGTGCCAGCAGCGTAACAGGGGGCGGCGAAAAACTGTTTTTT.